This T cell receptor beta chain emerged from a study of blood T cell repertoires in COVID-19 (dated by TCRdb to the early 2020s). Turning to the overall study: Samples covering the acute and convalescent phases of COVID-19 were provided by collaborators in the United States, Italy and Spain. The prospective study material was composed of cDNA or gDNA derived from T cells, B-cell-depleted T cells, or PBMCs. Subjects who had been exposed to COVID-19, were actively infected with it, or had recovered from it provided the deeply sampled blood TCRbeta repertoires that made up the dataset. The repertoires were released in a freely available public database meant as a resource for research on the immune response to SARS-CoV-2. Samples came from the ongoing ImmuneRACE study (first 160 participants) plus 1,254 subjects from 6 global collaborators. A de-identified subject ID, COVID-19 status, age in years and sex were almost always included in the sample metadata. HLA class I and class II types, where available, came from metadata supplied by the sample provider rather than from assay-based typing. Overall study outcomes, separate from this receptor: Clinical and demographic metadata were provided uncurated, with the amount varying by source and participant.

The immunoSEQ Assay, a bias-controlled multiplex PCR, was used to amplify TCRbeta CDR3 regions from genomic DNA. The paper's processing steps were these. The number of nucleated cells in each sample was estimated from the amplification of reference gene primers within the assay. To quantify the absolute abundance of each unique TCRbeta CDR3 rearrangement, sequence reads were collapsed and filtered. Productive Simpson clonality was computed per sample as the square root of Simpson's diversity index over productive rearrangements. TCRdb took this table from immuneACCESS and kept in-frame rearrangements with V and J called. Such tables lack part of the clones; where checked against another copy, unresolved V genes explain under half of the gap, and the rest is unexplained. That table is the source of V, J and clone size, and D and trimming were worked out from the DNA. This sample lists approximately 180,000 clones; about 83% were detected once. Approximately 13% of the sample comes from the top ten.

The CDR3 goes from the cysteine to the phenylalanine over 18 residues. The sequence is cut down to CDR3 DNA, 54 bases in frame from base 1. Based on the germline V gene, the CDR1 and CDR2 sequences are SGHTA and FQGTGA. V ends up 5 bases short and J 1 base short, with an unmatched junction base count of 12. At one collaborating source in Seattle, patients were enrolled during active infection and were followed longitudinally through the course of disease. Each collaborating institution followed its own protocols to collect whole blood in K2EDTA tubes. For TCRbeta analysis, collaborators shipped samples in one of three forms: frozen whole blood, isolated PBMCs, or DNA extracted from either of those sample types. Comments on this clone: The target of this receptor is not known. No base quality values were provided; no much bigger clone lies one nucleotide off.

Sequencing was performed on peripheral blood. The TCR originated in a woman between 70 and 85 years old with COVID-19, enrolled during active disease. The rearrangement combines TRBV7-3 with TRBJ2-5; 11 of the junction bases match TRBD2. CDR3 region: CASSAGVMGTSGQETQYF. The nucleotide sequence reads as follows: TGTGCCAGCAGCGCCGGGGTGATGGGGACTAGCGGCCAAGAGACCCAGTACTTC. When the CDR3 is completed using the reference TRBV7-3 and TRBJ2-5 genes on either side, the full variable domain is GAGVSQTPSNKVTEKGKYVELRCDPISGHTALYWYRQSLGQGPEFLIYFQGTGAADDSGLPNDRFFAVRPEGSVSTLKIQRTERGDSAVYLCASSAGVMGTSGQETQYFGPGTRLLVL.